This TCR beta chain was retrieved from a study of OX40 agonist ivuxolimab in advanced cancers. The germline V gene has CDR1 LNHDA and CDR2 SQIVND (reference sequence). V was pared by 8 bases and J by 8 bases, with 9 bases between. The CDR3 contains 11 residues. TCRdb's copy holds only in-frame clones and misses some; the assay was immunoSEQ multiplex PCR. The profile shows just over 20,000 clones, around nine tenths of them singletons. The specimen comprised CD4+ or CD8+ T cells sorted from blood, sampled in a trial of the OX40 agonist ivuxolimab. The V gene is TRBV19, the J gene TRBJ1-4; D not certain. This TCR derives from an adult with an advanced solid tumor such as melanoma, head and neck, liver or kidney cancer. The CDR3 sequence: CASRFGEKLFF. For the CDR3, the DNA is TGTGCCAGTCGTTTTGGCGAAAAACTGTTTTTT.